This passage covers 10 T cell receptor beta chains from one sample sequenced in a study of blood T cell repertoires in COVID-19. Sequenced by immunoSEQ multiplex PCR; TCRdb stores in-frame clones only, minus some. The sample has around 80,000 clones; about 82% are singletons. The material sequenced was peripheral blood. These receptors all stem from a woman aged 80 or over with acute or convalescent COVID-19.

The rearrangement joins TRBV30 to TRBJ1-2, with 8 bases identical to TRBD1. The germline CDR1 and CDR2 sequences are GTSNPN and SVGIG (reference sequence). V lost 1 base to trimming and J lost 4 bases; unmatched junction nucleotides: 2. The CDR3 covers 13 residues. For the CDR3, the DNA is TGTGCCTGGAGTGCAGGGGGCCGCTATGGCTACACCTTC. Amino acid sequence: CAWSAGGRYGYTF.

This clone showed up just a few times. The chain carries TRBV6-2 or TRBV6-3 and TRBJ1-2; no clear D. CDR3 size: 13 residues. Trimming took off 4 bases at V and 6 bases at J, with 12 bases between the two ends. CDR1 and CDR2 from the germline V gene are MNHEY and SVGEGT. The CDR3 is CASSWRGGHGYTF. DNA for the CDR3: TGTGCCAGCAGTTGGCGGGGTGGCCATGGCTACACCTTC.

This sequence joins TRBV9 and TRBJ2-1, with a weak D call TRBD2 (6 bases). V lost 0 bases, J lost 4 bases, and 14 bases lay in between. Germline values: CDR1 SGDLS, CDR2 YYNGEE. The CDR3 has 16 amino acids. CDR3 in DNA: TGTGCCAGCAGCGTAGACGACGGGAGAGGATACAATGAGCAGTTCTTC. Its protein product is CASSVDDGRGYNEQFF.

The chain is built from TRBV13 and TRBJ2-2; 9 bases are a match to TRBD1. This CDR3 has 16 amino acids. V shed 8 bases, J shed 7 bases, and the junction held 14 bases outside the gene matches. Per the germline V gene, CDR1 is PRHDT and CDR2 is FYEKMQ (reference sequence). As DNA, the CDR3 is TGTGCCAGCTTGCATTCCGGGACAGGGAATTTCGGGGAGCTGTTTTTT. It translates to CASLHSGTGNFGELFF.

The chain links TRBV6-5 to TRBJ1-2; D not resolved. Deletions cut 4 bases from V and 0 bases from J, with 15 bases between. Looked up from germline, CDR1 is MNHEY and CDR2 is SVGAGI. This CDR3 region has 16 residues. Here the CDR3 DNA reads TGTGCCAGCAGTTCCCCGCGACTGGGTCCTAACTATGGCTACACCTTC. Protein: CASSSPRLGPNYGYTF.

This chain uses TRBV11-3 with TRBJ2-5; TRBD2 is a possible D gene (6 bases). The CDR3 spans 15 residues. Trimming took 5 bases from V and 2 from J, leaving 15 bases between them. Germline lookup yields CDR1 SGHNT and CDR2 YENEEA. The CDR3 DNA reads as TGTGCCAGCAGCCGTGGAGGGGATTTTCAAGAGACCCAGTACTTC. Translating gives CASSRGGDFQETQYF.

This chain connects TRBV11-3 to TRBJ1-2, with TRBD1 as a possible D gene (5 bases). With 9 bases removed from V and 2 bases from J, the gap between germline ends came to 7 bases. The CDR3 length is 11 residues. The V gene's germline CDR1 is SGHNT and CDR2 YENEEA. CDR3 nucleotide sequence: TGTGCCAGTGGGGGGAACTATGGCTACACCTTC. Translated: CASGGNYGYTF.

V gene TRBV5-4 combines with J gene TRBJ2-6; D is possibly TRBD1 (6 bases). This CDR3 spans 17 amino acids. The V and J ends lost 0 bases and 7 bases respectively, with 17 bases between them. Germline lookup yields CDR1 SGHNT and CDR2 YYREEE (reference sequence). CDR3 region: CASSLVTGLVRANVLTF. The CDR3 nucleotides read TGTGCCAGCAGCTTGGTCACAGGGCTGGTGCGTGCCAACGTCCTGACTTTC.

The J gene is TRBJ1-3, the V gene TRBV19, with D uncertain. CDR1 is LNHDA, CDR2 SQIVND, per germline (reference sequence). This CDR3 has 14 residues. The germline V and J ends were trimmed by 4 bases and 2 bases, with 9 bases remaining between them. The CDR3 protein is CASSTSGTGNTIYF. The CDR3 DNA reads TGTGCCAGTAGTACCAGTGGTACTGGAAACACCATATATTTT.

This clone was seen a handful of times. The chain links TRBV3-1 (or the pseudogene TRBV3-2) to TRBJ1-2; D is ambiguous. CDR1 is LGHDT and CDR2 is YNNKEL in the germline V gene (reference sequence). Trimming shortened V by 0 bases and J by 6 bases, and 23 bases separated the two germline ends. CDR3 size: 18 residues. The CDR3 spells CASSQESGLRRHANGYTF. The CDR3 bases are TGTGCCAGCAGCCAAGAGAGTGGCTTGCGCAGACACGCTAATGGCTACACCTTC.